The TCR beta chain under discussion was sequenced for a study of T cell responses to AZD1222 COVID-19 vaccine. Notes on the study in general: At baseline, seropositivity was found in only six or seven AZD1222 recipients.

CDR3 length: 15 residues. With V trimmed by 0 bases and J by 3 bases, 3 bases remained unmatched. Germline V gene lookup returns CDR1 MNHEY and CDR2 SVGAGI. A remark on this clone: Antigen unknown.

Measured with immunoSEQ multiplex PCR; TCRdb has only the in-frame clones, and not every one. The sample contains 100,000 or so clones, around 96% of which appear only once. This TCR came from an adult in good health. This specimen consisted of peripheral blood, obtained on day 0 of AZD1222 vaccination. This chain uses TRBV6-5 with TRBJ2-7; TRBD1 agrees at 9 bases. This CDR3 is CASSYSGDRDYEQYF. The CDR3 DNA sequence: TGTGCCAGCAGTTACTCTGGGGACAGGGACTACGAGCAGTACTTC.